This T cell receptor (beta chain) emerged from a study of shared clonotypes between healthy human individuals. The table came from immunoSEQ multiplex PCR; TCRdb's copy has only in-frame clones and leaves some out. The sample includes fewer than 1.4 million clones, approximately 80% of them seen just once. Overall study results and limits: Among donors, the sharing of clonotypes was expected to be influenced by sequencing depth.

Notes on this clone: Its antigen is currently unknown.

This CDR3 contains 19 residues. V trimming: 4 bases; J trimming: 0 bases; junction bases outside the gene matches: 11. Germline CDR1 SQVTM, CDR2 ANQGSEA. Sequencing was done on a sample of memory CD4+ T cells from PBMCs. Regarding subset: CD45RA-negative fraction. The origin of this receptor is a man aged 18 to 29 in good health. Some clones in this sample may be carry-over from other donors' samples. The rearrangement links TRBV29-1 to TRBJ2-3; 15 bases match TRBD2. The CDR3: CSVGPGLAGGTTSTDTQYF. DNA for the CDR3: TGCAGCGTTGGTCCGGGACTAGCGGGAGGTACCACCAGCACAGATACGCAGTATTTT.